The 27 T cell receptor beta chains presented below share a single source sample, sequenced in a study of T cells in Graves' hyperthyroidism and ophthalmopathy. Researchers took RNA transcripts and amplified the TCR beta CDR3 regions from them. During a first-round RT-PCR of the TCR CDR3, the HTBI primer set was used. TCRdb itself ran the multiplex PCR reads through MiXCR, one entry per CDR3 protein. Among a few hundred thousand distinct CDR3 sequences listed, under 25% were seen once. The sequenced sample consisted of blood. The origin of the receptors is a young man with Graves' hyperthyroidism.

This clonotype was recorded at least ten times. J is TRBJ2-7 and V is TRBV20-1, with D uncertain. V was clipped by 3 bases and J by 3 bases, with 9 bases between them. Germline V gives CDR1 DFQATT, CDR2 SNEGSKA (reference sequence). This CDR3 has 12 residues. This chain's CDR3 is CSASVSFYEQYF. DNA of the CDR3: TGCAGTGCTAGTGTCTCTTTCTACGAGCAGTACTTC.

This clonotype was seen many times. The rearrangement links TRBV27 to TRBJ2-2; 7 nucleotides line up with TRBD1. Per germline, CDR1 MNHEY and CDR2 SMNVEV (reference sequence). CDR3 size: 14 residues. The junction had 3 bases not matched to a gene; V was cut back by 2 bases and J by 6 bases. The CDR3 region has the DNA TGTGCCAGCAGTTTAATCGGACAGGCCGGGGAGCTGTTTTTT. Translated: CASSLIGQAGELFF.

This clonotype was found many times. The chain employs TRBV20-1 and TRBJ2-2; 8 nucleotides agree with TRBD1. There are 13 residues in the CDR3. Germline V CDR1 and CDR2: DFQATT, SNEGSKA (reference sequence). Losses at the gene ends were 7 bases for V and 6 bases for J; bases not matched to a gene: 7. CDR3 DNA sequence: TGCAGTGTTCCGGACAGGGATCCCGGGGAGCTGTTTTTT. This translates into CSVPDRDPGELFF.

The chain carries TRBV27 and TRBJ1-1; D not certain. Germline V CDR1 and CDR2: MNHEY, SMNVEV (reference sequence). The CDR3 covers 14 residues. V lost 6 bases and J lost 6, with 17 bases in between. CDR3 residues: CASSPGLGSSEAFF. CDR3 bases: TGTGCCAGCAGCCCCGGCCTGGGAAGTTCTGAAGCTTTCTTT.

The rearrangement uses TRBV2 and TRBJ1-2; TRBD1 matches at 9 bases. There are 15 residues in the CDR3. Germline-derived CDR1 and CDR2 are SNHLY and FYNNEI. J was trimmed by 6 bases and V by 5 bases; bases with no gene match: 10. The CDR3 sequence is CASSKGGGQGDGYTF. CDR3 DNA: TGTGCCAGCAGTAAGGGTGGGGGACAGGGAGATGGCTACACCTTC.

This clonotype was detected many times. V is TRBV2 and J is TRBJ1-2; 9 nucleotides agree with TRBD1. CDR1 is SNHLY, CDR2 FYNNEI, per germline. This CDR3 region has 15 residues. The trim removed 3 bases at V and 4 bases at J, leaving 6 bases unmatched. The CDR3 loop is CASSDPGQGVYGYTF. Here the CDR3 DNA reads TGTGCCAGCAGTGACCCGGGACAGGGAGTCTATGGCTACACCTTC. The full variable domain, completed using reference TRBV2 and TRBJ1-2, is EPEVTQTPSHQVTQMGQEVILRCVPISNHLYFYWYRQILGQKVEFLVSFYNNEISEKSEIFDDQFSVERPDGSNFTLKIRSTKLEDSAMYFCASSDPGQGVYGYTFGSGTRLTVV.

Ten or more counts support this clonotype. V gene TRBV11-1 combines with J gene TRBJ2-5, with no clear D. From germline, CDR1 is SGHAT and CDR2 FQDESV (reference sequence). CDR3 length: 14 residues. V was cut by 3 bases and J by 4 bases, with 12 bases left in between. CDR3 sequence: CASSLSGLGETQYF. CDR3 in DNA: TGTGCCAGCAGCTTGTCCGGGTTGGGAGAGACCCAGTACTTC.

Comments on this clonotype: The junction and the germline gene differ at one end; a read error may be behind it. The chain recombines TRBV7-2 with TRBJ2-2; TRBD2 matches 8 bases. Germline assignment: CDR1 SGHTA and CDR2 FQGNSA. There are 13 residues in the CDR3. The CDR3 loop reads CASSMTSAGELLF. In DNA, the CDR3 is TGTGCCAGCAGCATGACTAGCGCCGGGGAGCTGTTGTTT.

This CDR3 is CASSLRVVELFF. The CDR3, as DNA: TGTGCCAGCAGTTTAAGAGTAGTTGAGCTGTTTTTT. V is TRBV12-3 or TRBV12-4 and J is TRBJ2-2; the D is unclear. This CDR3 comprises 12 residues. Deletions cut 2 bases from V and 11 bases from J, with 9 bases between.

This clonotype showed up many times. The rearrangement uses TRBV2 and TRBJ2-2, with D unclear. This CDR3 contains 13 residues. CDR1 SNHLY and CDR2 FYNNEI come from the germline V gene. The V and J ends lost 3 bases and 0 bases respectively, with 2 bases between them. The CDR3 DNA reads TGTGCCAGCAGTGAGGCGAACACCGGGGAGCTGTTTTTT. Translation: CASSEANTGELFF.

This clonotype has ten or more counts. J is TRBJ2-5 and V is TRBV24-1; unclear D gene. The CDR3 contains 15 residues. Trimming stripped 1 base from V and 5 bases from J, with 13 bases between. CDR1 KGHDR and CDR2 SFDVKD come from the germline V gene. CDR3 coding DNA: TGTGCCACCAGTGATTTCGACGGCGCTTTGGAGACCCAGTACTTC. Translated: CATSDFDGALETQYF.

The table lists this clonotype with a few counts. This chain uses TRBV18 with TRBJ2-7; 7 bases line up with TRBD1. The length of the CDR3 is 13 residues. Germline V gene lookup returns CDR1 KGHSH and CDR2 LQKENI. With V trimmed by 5 bases and J by 9 bases, 10 bases remained unmatched. The CDR3 nucleotides are TGTGCCAGCTCATACGACAGGGTTGGCGGGCAGTACTTC. This sequence encodes CASSYDRVGGQYF.

This clonotype was counted ten times or more. The CDR3 sequence: CASSTQSDSPLHF. CDR3 DNA sequence: TGTGCCAGCAGTACTCAGTCTGATTCACCCCTCCACTTT. The rearrangement uses TRBV6-5 and TRBJ1-6; unclear D gene. Trimming took 5 bases from V and 8 from J, leaving 10 bases between them. Germline lookup yields CDR1 MNHEY and CDR2 SVGAGI. This CDR3 region has 13 residues.

The chain combines TRBV11-2 with TRBJ2-5, with 9 bases fitting TRBD1. From germline, CDR1 is SGHAT and CDR2 FQNNGV. This CDR3 is 15 amino acids long. V shed 2 bases and J 5 bases; nucleotides not matched to a gene: 6. CDR3 region: CASSLSTGGGETQYF. In DNA form, the CDR3 reads TGTGCCAGCAGCTTATCCACAGGGGGCGGGGAGACCCAGTACTTC.

This chain connects TRBV6-2 or TRBV6-3 to TRBJ2-7, with D tentatively TRBD1 (6 bases). Trimming removed 6 bases from V and 0 bases from J, with 12 bases in between. The germline V gene encodes CDR1 MNHEY and CDR2 SVGEGT. The CDR3 runs to 14 residues. The CDR3 bases are TGTGCCAGCAGGAAACAGGGCTACTCCTACGAGCAGTACTTC. It yields the protein CASRKQGYSYEQYF.

This clonotype was seen at least ten times. V usage is TRBV7-9 and J usage is TRBJ1-1; D gene uncertain. The CDR3 length is 15 residues. V was shortened by 5 bases and J by 0 bases, with 13 bases between the two germline ends. The germline V gene has CDR1 SEHNR and CDR2 FQNEAQ (reference sequence). CDR3 region: CASSLRSHLNTEAFF. CDR3 DNA sequence: TGTGCCAGCAGCCTTCGCAGCCATTTGAACACTGAAGCTTTCTTT. The variable domain in full, completed from reference TRBV7-9 and TRBJ1-1, reads DTGVSQNPRHKITKRGQNVTFRCDPISEHNRLYWYRQTLGQGPEFLTYFQNEAQLEKSRLLSDRFSAERPKGSFSTLEIQRTEQGDSAMYLCASSLRSHLNTEAFFGQGTRLTVV.

This clonotype was seen ten or more times. The chain carries TRBV27 and TRBJ2-2, with D uncertain. Germline lookup yields CDR1 MNHEY and CDR2 SMNVEV (reference sequence). This CDR3 spans 18 amino acids. V was pared by 1 base and J by 2 bases, with 17 bases between. CDR3 DNA: TGTGCCAGCAGTTTATTTCGGCCCCAGACACTAAACACCGGGGAGCTGTTTTTT. The encoded protein is CASSLFRPQTLNTGELFF.

The chain carries TRBV3-1 and TRBJ2-5, with TRBD2 matching over 9 bases. CDR1 is LGHDT, CDR2 YNNKEL, per germline (reference sequence). This CDR3 spans 13 amino acids. The J segment lost 4 bases and the V segment lost 8 bases, leaving 5 bases of the junction unmatched. CDR3 nucleotides: TGTGCCAGCGGCGGGGGGGCCGCAGAGACCCAGTACTTC. Translated, it gives CASGGGAAETQYF.

There are many counts of this clonotype. This rearrangement joins TRBV6-1 to TRBJ1-2; D unresolved. The length of the CDR3 is 15 residues. V was cut by 5 bases and J by 0 bases, with 13 bases left in between. Germline CDR1 is MNHNS and CDR2 is SASEGT. The CDR3 region is CASSPSGLANYGYTF. The CDR3, as DNA: TGTGCCAGCAGTCCCTCCGGGTTGGCTAACTATGGCTACACCTTC.

This clonotype turned up a few times. The rearrangement uses TRBV20-1 and TRBJ2-2, with D tentatively TRBD1 (5 bases). V was shortened by 5 bases and J by 1 base, with 8 bases between the two germline ends. Germline CDR1 is DFQATT and CDR2 is SNEGSKA (reference sequence). CDR3 length equals 13 residues. The CDR3 region is CSALQGNTGELFF. The CDR3 DNA sequence: TGCAGTGCTCTCCAGGGGAACACCGGGGAGCTGTTTTTT.

A few counts support this clonotype. The V call is TRBV12-3 or TRBV12-4, the J call TRBJ2-2, with D perhaps being TRBD1 or TRBD2 (6 bases each). This CDR3 is built from 19 residues. V lost 0 bases, J lost 2 bases, and 19 bases lay in between. Here the CDR3 DNA reads TGTGCCAGCAGTTTAGCGCGAAGAGGGGGGCGACCAAACACCGGGGAGCTGTTTTTT. As protein: CASSLARRGGRPNTGELFF.

This clonotype was picked up many times. This may stem from a read error, because a much larger clone lies one nucleotide away. The gene calls are TRBV7-8 and TRBJ2-5; 7 bases agree with TRBD2. Per the germline V gene, CDR1 is SGHVS and CDR2 is FQNEAQ. The CDR3 extends over 14 amino acids. CDR3: CASSLFREEETKYF. The CDR3 DNA follows: TGTGCCAGCAGCCTATTCCGGGAGGAAGAGACCAAGTACTTC.

This clonotype was found a few times. Germline and junction disagree at one end, which may indicate a read error. This chain links TRBV30 with TRBJ2-2; possibly TRBD2 for D (5 bases). The CDR3 is 12 residues long. Germline V gene sequence: CDR1 GTSNPN, CDR2 SVGIG (reference sequence). CDR3 DNA: TGTGCCAGGAGAGGGCTCACCGGGGAGCTGTTTTTT. It translates to CARRGLTGELFF.

This clonotype was counted ten times or more. The J gene is TRBJ2-7, the V gene TRBV6-5; the match to TRBD1 covers 9 bases. Trimming removed 0 bases from V and 1 base from J; junction bases left unmatched: 4. The CDR3 spans 16 residues. Germline-derived CDR1 and CDR2 are MNHEY and SVGAGI. CDR3 sequence: CASSYSGTGLSYEQYF. The CDR3 DNA reads as TGTGCCAGCAGTTACTCCGGGACAGGGCTATCCTACGAGCAGTACTTC.

This clonotype was recorded a few times. This may stem from a read error, because a much larger clone lies one nucleotide away. CDR3 sequence: CASRPNRDLAYEQYF. The CDR3 nucleotides read TGTGCCAGCAGGCCCAACAGGGATTTGGCCTACGAGCAGTACTTC. The V gene is TRBV28, the J gene TRBJ2-7, with D perhaps TRBD1 (6 bases). CDR1 MDHEN and CDR2 SYDVKM come from the germline V gene. The ends were cut back, 6 bases at V and 2 bases at J, with 17 bases in the middle. The length of the CDR3 is 15 residues.

In its sample, this clonotype was seen many times. The CDR3 protein is CASSECGGCGYGYTF. As DNA, the CDR3 is TGTGCCAGCAGTGAGTGCGGGGGATGTGGCTATGGCTACACCTTC. The chain carries TRBV6-1 and TRBJ1-2; tentatively, D is TRBD1 (5 bases). The CDR3 loop spans 15 amino acids. Germline V gene data show CDR1 as MNHNS and CDR2 as SASEGT. Trimming left V 3 bases short and J 4 bases short, with 15 bases between.

Comment on this clonotype: A junction end diverges from the germline sequence, so it may reflect a read error. The genes are TRBV20-1 and TRBJ2-4; D is possibly TRBD1 or TRBD2 (6 bases each). CDR1 and CDR2 (germline): DFQATT, SNEGSKA (reference sequence). The CDR3 sequence is 11 residues long. CDR3 in amino acids: CSAKGGYIKYF. The CDR3 region has the DNA TGCAGTGCTAAAGGGGGGTACATTAAGTACTTC.